This TCR beta chain stems from a study of blood T cell repertoires in COVID-19. The CDR3 totals 17 residues. Trimming left V 2 bases short and J 0 bases short, with 14 bases between. Germline values: CDR1 SGHNT, CDR2 YYREEE (reference sequence). Method: immunoSEQ multiplex PCR; TCRdb's copy keeps in-frame clones and lacks some. The repertoire holds approximately 170,000 clones, with 70% to 80% as singletons. This TCR was sampled from a woman in her 50s with acute or convalescent COVID-19. Sequencing was done on a sample of peripheral blood. V gene TRBV5-4 combines with J gene TRBJ1-4; D gene ambiguous. CDR3 residues: CASSLEPAAATNEKLFF. CDR3 nucleotide sequence: TGTGCCAGCAGCTTAGAGCCGGCAGCGGCAACTAATGAAAAACTGTTTTTT. The full variable domain, with the rest looked up from reference TRBV5-4 and TRBJ1-4, is ETGVTQSPTHLIKTRGQQVTLRCSSQSGHNTVSWYQQALGQGPQFIFQYYREEENGRGNFPPRFSGLQFPNYSSELNVNALELDDSALYLCASSLEPAAATNEKLFFGSGTQLSVL.